These 21 T cell receptor beta chains share one sample of origin, sequenced in a study of blood T cell repertoires in COVID-19. Assay used: immunoSEQ multiplex PCR; TCRdb lists only in-frame clones, some missing. Found here are roughly 130,000 clones, around 80% of them singletons; the top ten hold 10% to 15%. Sequenced input: peripheral blood. The receptors were sampled from a woman aged 55-69 years with acute or convalescent COVID-19.

The chain combines TRBV11-2 with TRBJ1-2, with 8 bases identical to TRBD1. V was clipped by 4 bases and J by 4 bases; unmatched bases: 5. The CDR3 runs 14 residues. The V gene's germline CDR1 is SGHAT and CDR2 FQNNGV. CDR3 residues: CASSSLTGGYGYTF. Here the CDR3 DNA reads TGTGCCAGCAGCTCACTTACAGGGGGCTATGGCTACACCTTC.

V gene TRBV11-2 combines with J gene TRBJ2-7; D is unresolved. Between the trimmed V and J ends, which lost 0 bases and 10 bases, there was a span of 16 bases. The CDR3 is made up of 14 amino acids. In germline, CDR1 is SGHAT, CDR2 FQNNGV. CDR3 region: CASSLDSLTVHQYV. CDR3 DNA: TGTGCCAGCAGCTTAGATAGTTTAACAGTGCACCAGTACGTC.

The V call is TRBV3-1 (or the pseudogene TRBV3-2), the J call TRBJ1-2, with 8 bases identical to TRBD1. The germline CDR1 and CDR2 sequences are LGHDT and YNNKEL (reference sequence). The ends lost 6 bases at V and 8 bases at J; junction bases unmatched: 14. The CDR3 is 15 amino acids. CDR3 sequence: CASSRPGTGERGYTF. The CDR3, as DNA: TGTGCCAGCAGTCGCCCCGGGACAGGTGAAAGGGGCTACACCTTC.

This chain joins TRBV20-1 and TRBJ1-2; 8 positions agree with TRBD1. This CDR3 is built from 14 residues. Germline V lookup: CDR1 DFQATT, CDR2 SNEGSKA (reference sequence). Trimming at V came to 3 bases and at J to 4 bases, leaving 7 bases not matched to a gene. The CDR3 DNA reads TGCAGTGCTAGTACCTCTGACAGGGGCTATGGCTACACCTTC. It translates to CSASTSDRGYGYTF.

The chain recombines TRBV7-6 with TRBJ2-7; TRBD2 is a possible D gene (7 bases). The V gene lost 0 bases and the J gene lost 2 bases, with 8 bases spanning the gap. CDR3 length equals 14 residues. Looked up from germline, CDR1 is SGHVS and CDR2 is FNYEAQ. The DNA for the CDR3 is TGTGCCAGCAGCTTAGCGGGGGGGCCCTACGAGCAGTACTTC. Its translation: CASSLAGGPYEQYF.

V is TRBV12-3 or TRBV12-4 and J is TRBJ1-2, with D possibly being TRBD1 (6 bases). Trimming removed 2 bases from V and 8 bases from J, with 12 bases in between. The CDR3 extends over 13 amino acids. The CDR3 bases are TGTGCCAGCAGTTTATTACAGGGATACGGCTACACCTTC. Translating it yields CASSLLQGYGYTF.

This chain joins TRBV27 and TRBJ1-2, with D tentatively TRBD1 (6 bases). Trimming shortened V by 6 bases and J by 6 bases, and 11 bases separated the two germline ends. This CDR3 region has 12 residues. Germline V gene data show CDR1 as MNHEY and CDR2 as SMNVEV (reference sequence). The CDR3 sequence: CASRIGQNGYTF. CDR3 bases: TGTGCCAGCAGGATAGGACAGAATGGCTACACCTTC.

The chain carries TRBV3-1 (or the pseudogene TRBV3-2) and TRBJ1-1; the D gene is possibly TRBD1 (5 bases). This CDR3 contains 13 residues. V was pared by 4 bases and J by 1 base, with 7 bases between. Germline V gene lookup returns CDR1 LGHDT and CDR2 YNNKEL (reference sequence). This CDR3 reads CASSLGGNTEAFF. CDR3 nucleotide sequence: TGTGCCAGCAGCCTCGGGGGGAACACTGAAGCTTTCTTT.

This chain links TRBV6-5 with TRBJ2-2; D is perhaps TRBD1 (6 bases). Trimming cost V 0 bases and J 4 bases, with 9 bases left between them. The CDR3 has 15 amino acids. The germline CDR1 and CDR2 sequences are MNHEY and SVGAGI. The CDR3 DNA reads as TGTGCCAGCAGTTACTCAAGGGACACCACCGGGGAGCTGTTTTTT. Translated, it gives CASSYSRDTTGELFF.

This chain links TRBV5-4 with TRBJ2-6, with D maybe TRBD2 (7 bases). The CDR3 covers 16 residues. Germline values: CDR1 SGHNT, CDR2 YYREEE (reference sequence). Trimming took 5 bases from V and 1 from J, leaving 13 bases between them. The chain's CDR3 is CASRKGGDSGANVLTF. The CDR3 nucleotides read TGTGCCAGCAGAAAAGGGGGGGATTCTGGGGCCAACGTCCTGACTTTC.

The V and J genes are TRBV18 and TRBJ1-1; D not certain. Trimming removed 3 bases at V and 4 bases at J, with 12 bases between. There are 14 residues in the CDR3. Germline V gives CDR1 KGHSH, CDR2 LQKENI. CDR3: CASSPYLGSTEAFF. The CDR3 DNA follows: TGTGCCAGCTCACCTTACCTAGGGAGCACTGAAGCTTTCTTT.

The chain couples TRBV9 to TRBJ1-3; no definite D call. The germline gives CDR1 SGDLS, CDR2 YYNGEE. Trimming cost V 4 bases and J 2 bases, with 7 bases left between them. The CDR3 has 13 amino acids. This CDR3 is CASSLEAGNTIYF. The DNA for the CDR3 is TGTGCCAGCAGCTTGGAGGCTGGAAACACCATATATTTT.

The rearrangement uses TRBV27 and TRBJ2-1; TRBD1 matches at 7 bases. Germline CDR1 MNHEY, CDR2 SMNVEV (reference sequence). V trimming: 2 bases; J trimming: 6 bases; junction bases outside the gene matches: 4. The CDR3 spans 14 residues. CDR3 DNA sequence: TGTGCCAGCAGTTTAAGGGACAGACGCAATGAGCAGTTCTTC. This translates into CASSLRDRRNEQFF.

The chain recombines TRBV6-5 with TRBJ1-2; D is unresolved. CDR1 and CDR2 from the germline V gene are MNHEY and SVGAGI. V was trimmed by 9 bases and J by 2 bases, leaving 16 bases between them. This CDR3 has 14 amino acids. CDR3 DNA sequence: TGTGCCAGTCTGCTAGCGGTCGGAAACTATGGCTACACCTTC. This codes for CASLLAVGNYGYTF.

The chain combines TRBV4-1 with TRBJ2-3, with unresolved D. Trimming stripped 0 bases from V and 4 bases from J, with 17 bases between. The CDR3 loop spans 17 amino acids. The germline gives CDR1 MGHRA, CDR2 YSYEKL. The CDR3 spells CASSQDPPPAASDTQYF. For the CDR3, the DNA is TGCGCCAGCAGCCAAGATCCCCCCCCGGCGGCATCAGATACGCAGTATTTT.

The chain uses TRBV19 and TRBJ1-1; maybe TRBD1 (6 bases). The germline gives CDR1 LNHDA, CDR2 SQIVND (reference sequence). The V and J ends lost 3 bases and 11 bases respectively, with 13 bases between them. The CDR3 totals 12 residues. The DNA for the CDR3 is TGTGCCAGTAGTATGTGGACAGAAGAGGCTTTCTTT. Amino acids: CASSMWTEEAFF. The variable domain in full, completed from reference TRBV19 and TRBJ1-1, reads DGGITQSPKYLFRKEGQNVTLSCEQNLNHDAMYWYRQDPGQGLRLIYYSQIVNDFQKGDIAEGYSVSREKKESFPLTVTSAQKNPTAFYLCASSMWTEEAFFGQGTRLTVV.

V gene TRBV18 combines with J gene TRBJ2-1, with 7 bases aligning to TRBD1. The CDR3 runs to 16 residues. Per germline, CDR1 KGHSH and CDR2 LQKENI. V was clipped by 0 bases and J by 5 bases; unmatched bases: 7. In DNA form, the CDR3 reads TGTGCCAGCTCACCACCGAATGGGACAGTACACAATGAGCAGTTCTTC. Translation: CASSPPNGTVHNEQFF. The full variable domain, with the rest looked up from reference TRBV18 and TRBJ2-1, is NAGVMQNPRHLVRRRGQEARLRCSPMKGHSHVYWYRQLPEEGLKFMVYLQKENIIDESGMPKERFSAEFPKEGPSILRIQQVVRGDSAAYFCASSPPNGTVHNEQFFGPGTRLTVL.

The rearrangement links TRBV30 to TRBJ2-1, with D possibly TRBD2 on 6 matching bases. Trimming took 3 bases from V and 5 from J, leaving 11 bases between them. This CDR3 spans 13 amino acids. The germline V gene encodes CDR1 GTSNPN and CDR2 SVGIG (reference sequence). The CDR3: CAWSGDFDNEQFF. CDR3 nucleotide sequence: TGTGCCTGGAGCGGGGACTTTGACAATGAGCAGTTCTTC. The full variable domain, its missing parts supplied by reference TRBV30 and TRBJ2-1, is SQTIHQWPATLVQPVGSPLSLECTVEGTSNPNLYWYRQAAGRGLQLLFYSVGIGQISSEVPQNLSASRPQDRQFILSSKKLLLSDSGFYLCAWSGDFDNEQFFGPGTRLTVL.

The chain links TRBV24-1 to TRBJ1-2; a weak D match, TRBD1 (6 bases). This CDR3 is built from 13 residues. CDR1 is KGHDR, CDR2 SFDVKD, per germline. Trimming cost V 3 bases and J 8 bases, with 12 bases left between them. The CDR3 protein is CATSDGIGGGYTF. The CDR3 DNA reads TGTGCCACCAGTGATGGGATAGGGGGAGGCTACACCTTC.

This chain uses TRBV2 with TRBJ1-2; D unresolved. V gave up 5 bases and J gave up 8 bases, with 15 bases separating them. The germline CDR1 and CDR2 sequences are SNHLY and FYNNEI. The CDR3 has 13 residues. The CDR3 coding sequence is TGTGCCAGCAGTCCCACACCGGCGGGGGGCTACACCTTC. This codes for CASSPTPAGGYTF. Looking up the rest from reference TRBV2 and TRBJ1-2 gives the full variable domain: EPEVTQTPSHQVTQMGQEVILRCVPISNHLYFYWYRQILGQKVEFLVSFYNNEISEKSEIFDDQFSVERPDGSNFTLKIRSTKLEDSAMYFCASSPTPAGGYTFGSGTRLTVV.

V gene TRBV29-1 combines with J gene TRBJ2-1; TRBD1 aligns across 10 bases. Germline CDR1 SQVTM, CDR2 ANQGSEA. Trimming took 3 bases from V and 6 from J; bases not matched to a gene: 8. The CDR3 contains 15 residues. CDR3 in DNA: TGCAGCGTTGAGGGGGTCGGGGACAGGGGCAATGAGCAGTTCTTC. It is translated as CSVEGVGDRGNEQFF.